A single sample is the source of the 24 T cell receptor beta chains below, sequenced in a study of T cell changes during pregnancy in multiple sclerosis (dated by TCRdb to between 2018 and 2021). The protocol used for the library was the immunoSEQ multiplex PCR assay. In TCRdb, the immuneACCESS table is reduced to in-frame sequences with V and J assigned. These tables do not hold every clone; where another copy was compared, an unresolved V gene accounts for under half, and the others remain unexplained. The sample records 48,000 or so clones, roughly 85% of which are singletons. The ten largest make up around 1.2% of the sample. This material consisted of CD4+ T cells from peripheral blood mononuclear cells, taken in the second trimester of pregnancy. These receptors originate from a female donor with multiple sclerosis, enrolled in a pregnancy study.

This chain joins TRBV7-8 and TRBJ2-5; possible D gene TRBD2, 6 bases. V was trimmed by 0 bases and J by 4 bases, leaving 12 bases between them. CDR1 is SGHVS and CDR2 is FQNEAQ in the germline V gene. The CDR3 is made up of 15 amino acids. This chain's CDR3 is CASSLASGVAETQYF. The DNA of the CDR3 is TGTGCCAGCAGCTTAGCCTCGGGGGTTGCAGAGACCCAGTACTTC.

Comments on this clone: The sample contains more than one DNA sequence encoding this CDR3. This CDR3 reads CAWSETGLDGYTF. CDR3 nucleotide sequence: TGTGCCTGGAGTGAGACAGGGCTGGATGGCTACACCTTC. V and J are TRBV30 and TRBJ1-2; 7 positions agree with TRBD1. The germline V gene has CDR1 GTSNPN and CDR2 SVGIG (reference sequence). This CDR3 is 13 amino acids long. The V gene end was trimmed by 1 base and the J gene end by 6 bases; junction bases not matched to a gene: 5.

A word on this clone: Germline is not matched at one junction end, which may reflect a read error. CDR3 bases: TGTGCCAGCAGTTCCCGACAGGGGAGGTGGGGGAACTTC. Translating gives CASSSRQGRWGNF. The chain joins TRBV28 to TRBJ2-4, with 8 bases that match TRBD1. Germline lookup yields CDR1 MDHEN and CDR2 SYDVKM. This CDR3 has 13 residues.

In this sample, this clone turned up once. The CDR3 is CASSGGLAGKDTQYF. The CDR3 DNA follows: TGTGCCAGCAGTGGAGGACTAGCGGGTAAAGATACGCAGTATTTT. The rearrangement uses TRBV2 and TRBJ2-3; 11 positions match TRBD2. The CDR3 spans 15 residues. With V trimmed by 4 bases and J by 5 bases, 5 bases remained unmatched. Looked up from germline, CDR1 is SNHLY and CDR2 is FYNNEI.

The CDR3, as DNA: TGTGCCAGCAGACGACAGGGGCGAGTCGAAAAACTGTTTTTT. It translates to CASRRQGRVEKLFF. The chain joins TRBV7-2 to TRBJ1-4; 8 bases are shared with TRBD1. The J segment lost 8 bases and the V segment lost 6 bases, leaving 8 bases of the junction unmatched. Germline-derived CDR1 and CDR2 are SGHTA and FQGNSA. This CDR3 is 14 amino acids long.

The rearrangement uses TRBV2 and TRBJ2-7; no clear D. V lost 2 bases and J lost 2, with 4 bases in between. In germline, CDR1 is SNHLY, CDR2 FYNNEI. The length of the CDR3 is 12 residues. CDR3 nucleotide sequence: TGTGCCAGCAGTGAACAGGCCTACGAGCAGTACTTC. Its translation is CASSEQAYEQYF.

The chain has TRBV5-1 and TRBJ1-1; a weak D match, TRBD1 (5 bases). V was trimmed by 5 bases and J by 1 base, leaving 9 bases between them. Germline CDR1 reads SGHRS; CDR2 reads YFSETQ. This CDR3 has 13 amino acids. The DNA of the CDR3 is TGCGCCAGCAGGGACACGCCGAACACTGAAGCTTTCTTT. This translates into CASRDTPNTEAFF.

The V gene is TRBV6-1, the J gene TRBJ1-5; weak D call: TRBD1 (5 bases). The germline V and J ends were trimmed by 6 bases and 7 bases, with 19 bases remaining between them. CDR3 length: 15 amino acids. Germline CDR1 reads MNHNS; CDR2 reads SASEGT. The CDR3 region has the DNA TGTGCCAGCAGCTGGGACGGGTCGCGGGGGCAGCCCCAGCATTTT. It codes for CASSWDGSRGQPQHF.

CDR3 nucleotide sequence: TGTGCCAGCACGACTAGCGTCTACGAGCAGTACTTC. It codes for CASTTSVYEQYF. V gene TRBV28 combines with J gene TRBJ2-7, with TRBD2 identical over 8 bases. Germline loops: CDR1 MDHEN, CDR2 SYDVKM. The CDR3 is made up of 12 amino acids. Trimming cost V 7 bases and J 3 bases; bases outside gene matches: 2.

The chain links TRBV30 to TRBJ1-1; no firm D call. V lost 1 base and J 5 bases, leaving 11 bases between the germline ends. CDR3 length equals 13 residues. Germline CDR1 GTSNPN, CDR2 SVGIG (reference sequence). CDR3 loop: CAWSEYGETEAFF. Here the CDR3 DNA reads TGTGCCTGGAGTGAATACGGGGAAACTGAAGCTTTCTTT.

Here the CDR3 reads CASSSGTSGQETQYF. The CDR3 DNA reads TGTGCCAGCAGCAGCGGGACTAGCGGCCAAGAGACCCAGTACTTC. This chain links TRBV7-7 with TRBJ2-5; 11 positions agree with TRBD2. In germline, CDR1 is SSHAT, CDR2 FNYEAQ (reference sequence). CDR3 length equals 15 residues. The trim removed 5 bases at V and 1 base at J, leaving 3 bases unmatched.

This chain uses TRBV11-2 with TRBJ2-7; D remains unclear. The V gene lost 5 bases and the J gene lost 5 bases, with 7 bases spanning the gap. The CDR3 totals 11 residues. The germline V gene encodes CDR1 SGHAT and CDR2 FQNNGV. CDR3 DNA: TGTGCCAGCAGCCAATCCCACGAGCAGTACTTC. Protein: CASSQSHEQYF.

This clone was observed a handful of times. The CDR3 nucleotides read TGTGCAAGTCGCTTAGCCTTCAACAGCAGGAACCCCTACTACGAGCAGTACTTC. Translated: CASRLAFNSRNPYYEQYF. The chain couples TRBV12-2 to TRBJ2-7; the D segment call TRBD1 is taken from the table without a DNA check. TRBV12-2 is an annotated pseudogene. CDR3 length: 18 residues.

The gene calls are TRBV19 and TRBJ2-7; TRBD2 matches at 9 bases. V lost 6 bases to trimming and J lost 1 base; unmatched junction nucleotides: 4. This CDR3 has 14 amino acids. Looked up from germline, CDR1 is LNHDA and CDR2 is SQIVND (reference sequence). CDR3 bases: TGTGCCAGTAGGTTTAGCGGGGGTTCCTACGAGCAGTACTTC. Its protein is CASRFSGGSYEQYF. Using reference TRBV19 and TRBJ2-7 for the parts outside the CDR3, the full variable domain is DGGITQSPKYLFRKEGQNVTLSCEQNLNHDAMYWYRQDPGQGLRLIYYSQIVNDFQKGDIAEGYSVSREKKESFPLTVTSAQKNPTAFYLCASRFSGGSYEQYFGPGTRLTVT.

V usage is TRBV9 and J usage is TRBJ2-5, with 7 nucleotides matching TRBD2. Unmatched junction bases numbered 12, after V lost 0 bases and J lost 1 base. The CDR3 has 18 amino acids. Germline CDR1 SGDLS, CDR2 YYNGEE. The CDR3 spells CASSVGLSSSGTQETQYF. The DNA for the CDR3 is TGTGCCAGCAGCGTAGGGCTCTCGTCGAGCGGGACCCAAGAGACCCAGTACTTC.

This clone was observed a few times. The chain is built from TRBV7-2 and TRBJ2-5, with D tentatively TRBD1 (6 bases). CDR3 length: 13 residues. Germline-derived CDR1 and CDR2 are SGHTA and FQGNSA. V was cut by 5 bases and J by 1 base, with 8 bases left in between. This CDR3 reads CASSRTAQETQYF. The DNA for the CDR3 is TGTGCCAGCAGCAGGACAGCCCAAGAGACCCAGTACTTC.

The chain uses TRBV4-2 and TRBJ2-7; 11 bases align to TRBD1. From germline, CDR1 is LGHNA and CDR2 YNFKEQ. CDR3 length: 15 amino acids. The V and J ends lost 1 base and 2 bases, in that order; junction bases with no gene match: 1. CDR3 bases: TGTGCCAGCAGCCAAGGGGGACAGGGGGCCTACGAGCAGTACTTC. The encoded protein is CASSQGGQGAYEQYF.

This clone was seen a handful of times. The CDR3 DNA follows: TGTGCCAGCAGCGCAATCAATGCGGGGTCAGGGTCTGAAGCTTTCTTT. Translating gives CASSAINAGSGSEAFF. The genes are TRBV7-3 and TRBJ1-1; a weak D match, TRBD1 (5 bases). The CDR3 extends over 16 amino acids. V was trimmed by 5 bases and J by 6 bases, leaving 22 bases between them. CDR1 is SGHTA and CDR2 is FQGTGA in the germline V gene.

The V gene is TRBV7-2, the J gene TRBJ2-3; 7 positions agree with TRBD1. CDR1 SGHTA and CDR2 FQGNSA come from the germline V gene. The CDR3 length is 13 residues. The V segment lost 1 base and the J segment 13 bases; nucleotides outside the gene matches: 8. The CDR3 loop is CASSLDARGRKYF. In DNA, the CDR3 is TGTGCCAGCAGCTTAGATGCGAGGGGGCGCAAGTATTTT.

The CDR3 loop is CASSPQGAGRGTGELFF. In DNA form, the CDR3 reads TGTGCCAGCTCGCCCCAGGGGGCAGGACGAGGCACCGGGGAGCTGTTTTTT. The chain combines TRBV18 with TRBJ2-2; 8 bases are a match to TRBD1. The CDR3 spans 17 residues. J lost 4 bases, V lost 6 bases, and 13 bases had no gene match. In germline, CDR1 is KGHSH, CDR2 LQKENI.

The J gene is TRBJ2-7, the V gene TRBV5-4; 11 bases are shared with TRBD2. Germline V lookup: CDR1 SGHNT, CDR2 YYREEE (reference sequence). The V and J ends lost 3 bases and 7 bases, in that order; junction bases with no gene match: 15. The CDR3 runs to 17 residues. CDR3 in DNA: TGTGCCAGCAGCTCACCCCTAGCGGGAGGAAGATCAGGGGAGCAGTACTTC. It codes for CASSSPLAGGRSGEQYF. Based on the CDR3 plus reference TRBV5-4 and TRBJ2-7, the full variable domain is ETGVTQSPTHLIKTRGQQVTLRCSSQSGHNTVSWYQQALGQGPQFIFQYYREEENGRGNFPPRFSGLQFPNYSSELNVNALELDDSALYLCASSSPLAGGRSGEQYFGPGTRLTVT.

The J gene is TRBJ2-7, the V gene TRBV28; 7 nucleotides line up with TRBD1. The V gene's germline CDR1 is MDHEN and CDR2 SYDVKM. V trimming: 4 bases; J trimming: 2 bases; junction bases outside the gene matches: 5. CDR3 length: 14 amino acids. CDR3 protein: CASSSGQVPYEQYF. For the CDR3, the DNA is TGTGCCAGCAGTTCCGGACAGGTCCCCTACGAGCAGTACTTC.

The rearrangement joins TRBV30 to TRBJ1-2; 7 bases map to TRBD1. J was trimmed by 8 bases and V by 4 bases; bases with no gene match: 7. In germline, CDR1 is GTSNPN, CDR2 SVGIG (reference sequence). This CDR3 comprises 12 residues. CDR3 sequence reads: CAWTGQAFGYTF. The CDR3 bases are TGTGCCTGGACTGGACAGGCTTTCGGCTACACCTTC.

V is TRBV27 and J is TRBJ2-3; maybe TRBD2 (5 bases). The CDR3 has 15 residues. The germline gives CDR1 MNHEY, CDR2 SMNVEV (reference sequence). V lost 5 bases and J lost 11, with 23 bases in between. The CDR3 spells CASSRRAVAEMGQYF. The DNA of the CDR3 is TGTGCCAGCAGTAGGCGGGCGGTGGCTGAGATGGGGCAGTATTTT.